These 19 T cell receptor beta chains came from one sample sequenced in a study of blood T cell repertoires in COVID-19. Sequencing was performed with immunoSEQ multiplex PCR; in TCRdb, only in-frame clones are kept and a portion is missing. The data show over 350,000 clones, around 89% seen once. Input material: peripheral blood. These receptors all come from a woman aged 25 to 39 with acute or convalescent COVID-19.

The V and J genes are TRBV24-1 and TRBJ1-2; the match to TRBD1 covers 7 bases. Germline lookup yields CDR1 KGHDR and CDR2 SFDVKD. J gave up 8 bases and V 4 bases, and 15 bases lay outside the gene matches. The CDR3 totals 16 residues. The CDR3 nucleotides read TGTGCCACCAGTGACCCCCGGGACAGCTCCCCGGTGGGCTACACCTTC. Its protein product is CATSDPRDSSPVGYTF.

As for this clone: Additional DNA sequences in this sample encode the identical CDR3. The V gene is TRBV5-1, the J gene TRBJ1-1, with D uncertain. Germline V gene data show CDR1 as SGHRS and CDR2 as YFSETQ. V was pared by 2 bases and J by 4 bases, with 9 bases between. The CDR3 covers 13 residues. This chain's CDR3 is CASSLTGVTEAFF. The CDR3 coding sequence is TGCGCCAGCAGCTTAACGGGAGTCACTGAAGCTTTCTTT.

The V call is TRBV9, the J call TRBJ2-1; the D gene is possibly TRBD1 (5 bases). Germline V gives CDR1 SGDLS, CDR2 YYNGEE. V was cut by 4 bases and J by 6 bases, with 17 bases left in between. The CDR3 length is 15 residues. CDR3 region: CASSFYVGAPNEQFF. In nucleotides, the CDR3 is TGTGCCAGCAGCTTCTACGTTGGGGCTCCCAATGAGCAGTTCTTC.

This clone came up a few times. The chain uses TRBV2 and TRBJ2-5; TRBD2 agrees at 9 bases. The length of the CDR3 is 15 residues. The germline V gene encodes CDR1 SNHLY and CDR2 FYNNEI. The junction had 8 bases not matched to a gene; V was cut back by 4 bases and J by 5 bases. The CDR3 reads CASSGRAGGRETQYF. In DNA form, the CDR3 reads TGTGCCAGCAGTGGCCGAGCGGGGGGTCGGGAGACCCAGTACTTC.

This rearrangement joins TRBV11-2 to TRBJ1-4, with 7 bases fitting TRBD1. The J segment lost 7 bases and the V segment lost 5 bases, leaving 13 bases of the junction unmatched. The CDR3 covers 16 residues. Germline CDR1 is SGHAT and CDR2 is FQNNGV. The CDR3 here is CASSLTAGQLREKLFF. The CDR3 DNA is TGTGCCAGCAGCCTGACGGCGGGACAGCTGCGTGAAAAACTGTTTTTT. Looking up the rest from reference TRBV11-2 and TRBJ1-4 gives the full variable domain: EAGVAQSPRYKIIEKRQSVAFWCNPISGHATLYWYQQILGQGPKLLIQFQNNGVVDDSQLPKDRFSAERLKGVDSTLKIQPAKLEDSAVYLCASSLTAGQLREKLFFGSGTQLSVL.

The CDR3 spells CASSAGRGQGLSGYGYTF. In DNA, the CDR3 is TGTGCCAGCAGCGCCGGACGGGGACAGGGGCTGTCTGGCTATGGCTACACCTTC. V gene TRBV9 combines with J gene TRBJ1-2, with TRBD1 identical over 10 bases. Germline loops: CDR1 SGDLS, CDR2 YYNGEE. V was pared by 3 bases and J by 4 bases, with 15 bases of the junction left unmatched. This CDR3 region has 18 residues.

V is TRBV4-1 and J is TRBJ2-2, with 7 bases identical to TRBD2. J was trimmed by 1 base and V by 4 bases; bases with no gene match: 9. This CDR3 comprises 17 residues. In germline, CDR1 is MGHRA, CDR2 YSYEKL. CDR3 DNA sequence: TGCGCCAGCAGCCGCGACCCTGGCGGGGGGAACACCGGGGAGCTGTTTTTT. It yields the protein CASSRDPGGGNTGELFF.

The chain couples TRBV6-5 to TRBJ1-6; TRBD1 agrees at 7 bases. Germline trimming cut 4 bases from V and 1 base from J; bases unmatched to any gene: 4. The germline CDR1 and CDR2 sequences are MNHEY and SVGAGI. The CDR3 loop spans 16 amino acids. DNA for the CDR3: TGTGCCAGCAGTTCCTACAGGGGATCCTATAATTCACCCCTCCACTTT. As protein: CASSSYRGSYNSPLHF.

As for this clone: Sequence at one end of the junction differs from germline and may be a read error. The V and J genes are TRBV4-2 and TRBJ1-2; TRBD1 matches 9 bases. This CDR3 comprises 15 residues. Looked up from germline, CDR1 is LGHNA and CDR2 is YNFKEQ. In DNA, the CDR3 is TGTGCCAGCAGCCCCACCGGGACAGGGAACTTTGGCTACACCTTC. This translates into CASSPTGTGNFGYTF.

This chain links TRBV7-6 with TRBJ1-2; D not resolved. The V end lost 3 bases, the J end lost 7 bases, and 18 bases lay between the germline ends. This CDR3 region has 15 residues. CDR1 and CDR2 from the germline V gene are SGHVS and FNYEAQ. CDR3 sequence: CASSLGLPYSGGYTF. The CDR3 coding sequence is TGTGCCAGCAGCTTGGGTCTCCCCTACTCGGGTGGCTACACCTTC.

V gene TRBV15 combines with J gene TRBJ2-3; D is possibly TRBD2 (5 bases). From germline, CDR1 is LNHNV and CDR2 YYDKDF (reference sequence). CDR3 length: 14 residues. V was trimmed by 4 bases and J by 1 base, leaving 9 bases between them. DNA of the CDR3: TGTGCCACCAGCAATGAGGGAGGCACAGATACGCAGTATTTT. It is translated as CATSNEGGTDTQYF.

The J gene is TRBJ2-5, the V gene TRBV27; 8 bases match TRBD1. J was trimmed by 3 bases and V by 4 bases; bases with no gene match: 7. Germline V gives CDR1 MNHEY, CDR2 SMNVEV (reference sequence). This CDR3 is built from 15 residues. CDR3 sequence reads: CASSWTGTAKETQYF. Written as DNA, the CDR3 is TGTGCCAGCAGTTGGACAGGGACGGCCAAAGAGACCCAGTACTTC.

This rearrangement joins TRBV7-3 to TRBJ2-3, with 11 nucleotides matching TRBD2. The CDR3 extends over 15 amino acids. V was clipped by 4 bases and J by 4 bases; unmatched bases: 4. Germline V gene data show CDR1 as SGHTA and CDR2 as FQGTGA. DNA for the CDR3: TGTGCCAGCAGCTCCGGACTAGCGGGCTCAGATACGCAGTATTTT. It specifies CASSSGLAGSDTQYF. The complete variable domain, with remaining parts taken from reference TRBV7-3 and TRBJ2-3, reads GAGVSQTPSNKVTEKGKYVELRCDPISGHTALYWYRQSLGQGPEFLIYFQGTGAADDSGLPNDRFFAVRPEGSVSTLKIQRTERGDSAVYLCASSSGLAGSDTQYFGPGTRLTVL.

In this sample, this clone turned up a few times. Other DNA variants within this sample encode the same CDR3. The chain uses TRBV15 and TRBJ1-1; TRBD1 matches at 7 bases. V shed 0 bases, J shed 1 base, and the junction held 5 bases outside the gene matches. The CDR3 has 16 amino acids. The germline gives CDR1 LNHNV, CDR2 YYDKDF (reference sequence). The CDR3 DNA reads TGTGCCACCAGCAGAGATCTGGGGACAGAGAACACTGAAGCTTTCTTT. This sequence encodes CATSRDLGTENTEAFF.

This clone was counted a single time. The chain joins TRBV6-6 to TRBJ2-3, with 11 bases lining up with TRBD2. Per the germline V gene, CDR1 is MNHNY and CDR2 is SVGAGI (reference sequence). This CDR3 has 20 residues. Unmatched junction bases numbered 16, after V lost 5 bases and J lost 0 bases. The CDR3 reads CASSQRPLAGGTSSTDTQYF. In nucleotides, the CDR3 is TGTGCCAGCAGTCAACGGCCCCTAGCGGGGGGTACATCTAGCACAGATACGCAGTATTTT.

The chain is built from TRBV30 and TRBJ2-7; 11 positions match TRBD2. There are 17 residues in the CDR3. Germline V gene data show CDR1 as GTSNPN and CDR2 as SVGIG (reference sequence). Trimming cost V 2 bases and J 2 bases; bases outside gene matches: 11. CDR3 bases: TGTGCCTGGAGTCCCCCCCGTCCTAGCGGGGGGACCTACGAGCAGTACTTC. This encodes CAWSPPRPSGGTYEQYF. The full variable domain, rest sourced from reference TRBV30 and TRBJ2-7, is SQTIHQWPATLVQPVGSPLSLECTVEGTSNPNLYWYRQAAGRGLQLLFYSVGIGQISSEVPQNLSASRPQDRQFILSSKKLLLSDSGFYLCAWSPPRPSGGTYEQYFGPGTRLTVT.

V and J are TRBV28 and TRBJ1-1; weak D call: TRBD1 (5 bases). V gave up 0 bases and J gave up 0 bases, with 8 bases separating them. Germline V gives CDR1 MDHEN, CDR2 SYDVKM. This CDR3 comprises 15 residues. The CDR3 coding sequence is TGTGCCAGCAGTTTATGGGGGGGAATGAACACTGAAGCTTTCTTT. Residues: CASSLWGGMNTEAFF.

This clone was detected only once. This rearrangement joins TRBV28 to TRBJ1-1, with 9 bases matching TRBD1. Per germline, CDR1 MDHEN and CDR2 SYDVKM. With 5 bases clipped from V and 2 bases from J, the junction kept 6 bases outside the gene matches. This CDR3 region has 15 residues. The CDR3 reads CASSILGQGNTEAFF. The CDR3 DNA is TGTGCCAGCAGTATACTGGGACAGGGTAACACTGAAGCTTTCTTT.

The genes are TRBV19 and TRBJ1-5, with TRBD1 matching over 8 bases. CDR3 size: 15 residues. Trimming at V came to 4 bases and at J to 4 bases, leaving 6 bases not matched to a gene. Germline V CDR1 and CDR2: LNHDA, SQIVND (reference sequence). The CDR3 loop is CASSTGDRRNQPQHF. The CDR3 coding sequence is TGTGCCAGTAGTACAGGGGACAGGAGGAATCAGCCCCAGCATTTT.